Listed below are T cell receptor beta chains from one sample, sequenced in a study of control samples from healthy donors and cancer patients. Profiling relied on immunoSEQ multiplex PCR, and the TCRdb table lists in-frame clones only, not all of them. The sample includes about 120,000 clones, 80% to 95% seen only once; the top ten take roughly 2.6%. Sequencing was carried out using blood. The receptors stem from a man between 35 and 55 years old in good health. Both conserved end residues are part of each CDR3. Clone size, where shown, is once, few, many, or a class for clones that have expanded.

V gene: TRBV5-6; clone size: NA; CDR3 protein: CASSLVGARGDEQFF
V gene: TRBV9; clone size: NA; CDR3 protein: CASSPGVLGNEKLFF
V gene: TRBV19; clone size: NA; CDR3 protein: CASSITHQADGYGYTF
V gene: TRBV5-1; clone size: NA; CDR3 protein: CASSTLAGGSSYNEQFF
V gene: TRBV5-6; clone size: NA; CDR3 protein: CASSLTGKREKLFF
V gene: TRBV7-8; clone size: NA; CDR3 protein: CASSPRQRRYEQYF
V gene: TRBV7-3; clone size: NA; CDR3 protein: CASSYSPGQPEQFF
V gene: TRBV4-1; clone size: few; CDR3 protein: CASSYFPMFGTGDTGELFF
V gene: TRBV7-9; clone size: once; CDR3 protein: CASSYPTGGPGNTIYF
V gene: TRBV9; clone size: NA; CDR3 protein: CASSVVPLNTEAFF